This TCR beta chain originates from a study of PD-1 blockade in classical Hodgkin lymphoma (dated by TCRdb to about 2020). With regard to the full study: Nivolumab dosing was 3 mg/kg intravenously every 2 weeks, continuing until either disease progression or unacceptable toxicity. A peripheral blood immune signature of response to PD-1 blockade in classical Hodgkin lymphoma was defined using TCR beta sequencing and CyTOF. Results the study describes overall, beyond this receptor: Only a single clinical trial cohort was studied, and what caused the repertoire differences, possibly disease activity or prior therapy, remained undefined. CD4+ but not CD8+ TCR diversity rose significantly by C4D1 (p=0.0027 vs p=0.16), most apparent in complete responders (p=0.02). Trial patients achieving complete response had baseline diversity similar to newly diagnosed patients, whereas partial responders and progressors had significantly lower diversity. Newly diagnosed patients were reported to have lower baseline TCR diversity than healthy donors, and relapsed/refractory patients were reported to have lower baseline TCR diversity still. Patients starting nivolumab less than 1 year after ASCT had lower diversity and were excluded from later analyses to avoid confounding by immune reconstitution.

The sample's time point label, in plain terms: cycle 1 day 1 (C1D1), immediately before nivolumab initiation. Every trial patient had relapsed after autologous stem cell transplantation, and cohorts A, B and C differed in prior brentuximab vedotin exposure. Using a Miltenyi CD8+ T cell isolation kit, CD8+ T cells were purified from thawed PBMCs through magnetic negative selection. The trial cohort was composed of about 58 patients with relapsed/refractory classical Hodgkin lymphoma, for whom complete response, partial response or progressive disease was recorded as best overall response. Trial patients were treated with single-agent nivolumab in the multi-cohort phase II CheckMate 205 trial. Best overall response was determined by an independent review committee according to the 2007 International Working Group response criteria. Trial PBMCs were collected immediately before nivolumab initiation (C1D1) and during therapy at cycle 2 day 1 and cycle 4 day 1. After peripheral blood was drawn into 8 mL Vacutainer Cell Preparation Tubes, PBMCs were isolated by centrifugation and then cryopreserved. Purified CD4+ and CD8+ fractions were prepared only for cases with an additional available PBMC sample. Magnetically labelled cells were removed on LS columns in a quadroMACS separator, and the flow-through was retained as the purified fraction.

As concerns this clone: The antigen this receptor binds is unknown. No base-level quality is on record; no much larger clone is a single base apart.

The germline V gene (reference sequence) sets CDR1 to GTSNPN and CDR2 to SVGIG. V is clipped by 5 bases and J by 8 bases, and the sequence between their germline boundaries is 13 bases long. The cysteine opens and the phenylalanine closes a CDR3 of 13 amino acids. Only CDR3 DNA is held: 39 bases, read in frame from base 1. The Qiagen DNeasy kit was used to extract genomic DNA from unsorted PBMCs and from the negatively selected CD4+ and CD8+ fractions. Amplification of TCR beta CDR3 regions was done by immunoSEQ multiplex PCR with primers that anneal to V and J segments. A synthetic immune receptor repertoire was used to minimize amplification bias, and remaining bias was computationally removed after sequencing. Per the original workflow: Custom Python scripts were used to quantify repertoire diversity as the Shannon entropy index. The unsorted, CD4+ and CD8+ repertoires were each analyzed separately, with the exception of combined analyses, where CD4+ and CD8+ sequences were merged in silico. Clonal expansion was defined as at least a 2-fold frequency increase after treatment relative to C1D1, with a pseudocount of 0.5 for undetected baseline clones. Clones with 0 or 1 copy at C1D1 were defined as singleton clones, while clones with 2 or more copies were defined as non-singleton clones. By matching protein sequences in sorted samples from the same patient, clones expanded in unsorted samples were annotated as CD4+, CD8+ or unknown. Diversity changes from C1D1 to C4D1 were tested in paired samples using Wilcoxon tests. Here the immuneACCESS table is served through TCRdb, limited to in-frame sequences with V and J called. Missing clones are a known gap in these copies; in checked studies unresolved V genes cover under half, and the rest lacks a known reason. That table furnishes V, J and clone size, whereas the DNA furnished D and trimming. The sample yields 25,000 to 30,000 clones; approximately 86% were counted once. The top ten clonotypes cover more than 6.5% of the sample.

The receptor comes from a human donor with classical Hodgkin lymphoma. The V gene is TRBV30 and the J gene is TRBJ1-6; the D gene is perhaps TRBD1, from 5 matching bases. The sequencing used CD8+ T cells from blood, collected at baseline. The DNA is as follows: TGTGCCTGGTCCGGGACGGGGGATTCACCCCTCCACTTT. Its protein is CAWSGTGDSPLHF. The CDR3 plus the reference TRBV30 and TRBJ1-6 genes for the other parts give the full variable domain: SQTIHQWPATLVQPVGSPLSLECTVEGTSNPNLYWYRQAAGRGLQLLFYSVGIGQISSEVPQNLSASRPQDRQFILSSKKLLLSDSGFYLCAWSGTGDSPLHFGNGTRLTVT.